This T cell receptor (beta chain) was observed in a study of T cell repertoires in cytomegalovirus infection. Study details: The study used recently identified HLA-C-restricted and well-studied HLA-B-restricted CMV epitopes. In public TCR beta signatures, there were indications of both CMV infection and matching HLA type. Study-level results: Carriers of CMV plus the relevant HLA were identified by cumulative public TCR beta family frequency. CMV-specific HLA-C-restricted TCR beta clonotypes dominated the ex vivo response.

Turning to this clonotype: Its antigen is not identified.

TCRdb re-called the reads through MiXCR, storing one row per CDR3 protein. The sample yields 400,000 to 600,000 distinct CDR3 sequences, about two fifths seen once. The sequenced sample was cultured PBMCs, obtained from culture after CMV antigen stimulation. The sequence derives from a human donor in good health (CMV status not recorded). Some clones in this sample may be carry-over from other donors' samples.

The CDR3 region has the DNA TGCAGTGCTTACGACAGTGAGCAAGAGACCCAGTACTTC. Amino acid sequence: CSAYDSEQETQYF. The chain is built from TRBV20-1 and TRBJ2-5, with a possible D match to TRBD1 (5 bases). V dropped 5 bases and J dropped 2 bases, with 12 bases sitting between them. This CDR3 is built from 13 residues. Germline V CDR1 and CDR2: DFQATT, SNEGSKA (reference sequence).